The present T cell receptor beta chain was sequenced within a study of blood T cells in healthy people across ages. Combining a sample-barcoded 5' primer with a J-beta primer mix, a second PCR ran for roughly 7 to 12 cycles. The template-switch adaptor, which had 12 random nucleotides, put a tag on each cDNA molecule. TCRdb independently ran MiXCR on the 5' RACE reads; one entry per CDR3 protein. Found here are hundreds of thousands of distinct CDR3 sequences, around 26% of them singletons; the top ten hold around a sixth. The sample taken for sequencing was blood. The sequence derives from a woman over 75 in good health.

CDR3 residues: CSARGRSVSQPQHF. DNA of the CDR3: TGCAGTGCTAGAGGAAGAAGCGTCTCTCAGCCCCAGCATTTT. This chain joins TRBV20-1 and TRBJ1-5, with D unclear. Trimming pared 1 base from V and 6 bases from J, leaving 13 bases between. CDR3 length: 14 amino acids. Germline V gives CDR1 DFQATT, CDR2 SNEGSKA (reference sequence).